Below are 4 T cell receptor beta chains sequenced from a single sample in a study of synovial regulatory T cells in juvenile arthritis. The synovial samples were synovial fluid, paired with peripheral blood from each active arthritis patient. Some clones are missing from TCRdb's copy, which holds only in-frame ones; the method was immunoSEQ multiplex PCR. The sample has approximately 2,000 clones, and its top ten clones hold roughly a fifth. What was sequenced was Treg cells from the synovium. The receptors come from a donor aged 2 to 35 with juvenile idiopathic arthritis.

This clone shows up as medium-sized by frequency. The V and J genes are TRBV28 and TRBJ1-2; TCRdb lists TRBD1, though no DNA is available to test this call. The CDR3 covers 12 residues. No coding sequence is recorded. CDR1 and CDR2 (germline): MDHEN, SYDVKM. The chain's CDR3 is CASRVGPWGYTF.

This clone is medium-sized by frequency. The chain couples TRBV6-9 to TRBJ1-2; the D call of TRBD1 rests on TCRdb alone, since no DNA is present to check it. CDR1 is MNHGY and CDR2 is SVAAGI in the germline V gene. The CDR3 runs to 14 residues. No DNA accompanies this entry. The chain's CDR3 is CASRYSGHPYGYTF.

This clone is deemed medium-sized by its frequency. This chain uses TRBV7-9 with TRBJ2-7; there is no DNA to check the TCRdb D call of TRBD1. Germline V CDR1 and CDR2: SEHNR, FQNEAQ (reference sequence). The length of the CDR3 is 15 residues. No DNA sequence is on record. This chain's CDR3 is CASSLAGTGGYEQYF. The full variable domain, rest sourced from reference TRBV7-9 and TRBJ2-7, is DTGVSQNPRHKITKRGQNVTFRCDPISEHNRLYWYRQTLGQGPEFLTYFQNEAQLEKSRLLSDRFSAERPKGSFSTLEIQRTEQGDSAMYLCASSLAGTGGYEQYFGPGTRLTVT.

This clone is medium-sized by frequency. This rearrangement joins TRBV2 to TRBJ1-2; with no DNA, the TCRdb D assignment of TRBD1 cannot be verified. This CDR3 is built from 11 residues. DNA was not recorded. Per germline, CDR1 SNHLY and CDR2 FYNNEI. The CDR3 reads CASSEQGGYTF.